This T cell receptor (beta chain) was captured by sequencing in a study of cytomegalovirus exposure and HLA in healthy donors. Findings of the study overall: From TCR beta sequences, most subjects' HLA-A and HLA-B alleles were reportedly predicted accurately.

Concerning this clone itself: Its antigen remains unknown.

Primers for the PCR totalled 60 Vbeta and 13 Jbeta. The protocol was immunoSEQ multiplex PCR, while the TCRdb copy is restricted to in-frame clones and leaves out a portion. The sample shows around 120,000 clones, about 79% of them seen only once. CDR3 size: 15 residues. The ends were cut back, 6 bases at V and 1 base at J, with 15 bases in the middle. The germline V gene has CDR1 MNHNY and CDR2 SVGAGI (reference sequence). The clonotype originates from a middle-aged man in good health and CMV-seronegative. What was sequenced was PBMCs. The rearrangement joins TRBV6-6 to TRBJ1-1, with D possibly matching TRBD1 (6 bases). In DNA, the CDR3 is TGTGCCAGCAGCCCGGGGGGCGTTACGAACACTGAAGCTTTCTTT. As protein: CASSPGGVTNTEAFF.